Given below is one T cell receptor (beta chain) in context. Its antigen is not known. This sample is part of a study of vaccination and CD4 T cells after COVID-19. Germline V gene sequence: CDR1 MNHEY, CDR2 SVGEGT. V was clipped by 7 bases and J by 7 bases, with 17 bases between them. This CDR3 has 14 residues. Treatment of the sample: 10-day PBMC culture with coronavirus spike peptide pools or control peptides (ViraFEST assay). Sequencing of the DNA from cultured CD4+ T cells was carried out with the Oncomine TCR Beta short-read assay. TCRdb re-called the PCR reads through MiXCR, storing one row per CDR3 protein. The sample carries about 4,000 distinct CDR3 sequences, about a fifth recorded once.

This TCR was sampled from a human donor who had recovered from COVID-19. The rearrangement links TRBV6-2 or TRBV6-3 to TRBJ1-5, with D possibly being TRBD1 (5 bases). Sequenced input: CD4+ T cells from blood, cultured in vitro. The CDR3 reads CASTRSGLRQPQHF. CDR3 DNA: TGTGCCAGCACCCGATCAGGGTTGCGCCAGCCCCAGCATTTT.